This is a list of T cell receptor beta chains from one sample in a study of blood T cell repertoires in COVID-19. Generated by immunoSEQ multiplex PCR, the TCRdb table keeps only in-frame clones and is missing some. Here the sample spans more than 300,000 clones, under 95% being singletons. The sample consisted of peripheral blood. The source of these receptors is a woman between 18 and 29 years old who had recovered from COVID-19. Each CDR3 is given with its conserved first and last residue. D genes are given only for firm matches. Clone size is stated in some rows and not others, as once, few, many or a class when expanded.

clone_size j_call d_call cdr3_length v_call cdr3_aa cdr3_nt
- TRBJ1-5 - 15 TRBV9 CASSEQAYSNQPQHF TGTGCCAGCAGCGAACAGGCGTATAGCAATCAGCCCCAGCATTTT
- TRBJ2-2 TRBD1 18 TRBV5-6 CASSLGGTGSVARGELFF TGTGCCAGCAGCTTGGGGGGGACAGGGTCCGTTGCCCGCGGGGAGCTGTTTTTT
- TRBJ2-1 TRBD2 16 TRBV7-8 CASSPLAGGPWNEQFF TGTGCCAGCAGCCCTCTAGCGGGAGGGCCGTGGAATGAGCAGTTCTTC
- TRBJ2-2 - 15 TRBV3-1/TRBV3-2 CASSLPGMNTGELFF TGTGCCAGCAGCCTCCCGGGTATGAACACCGGGGAGCTGTTTTTT
- TRBJ2-2 - 11 TRBV4-3 CASSRGGELFF TGCGCCAGCAGCCGCGGCGGGGAGCTGTTTTTT
- TRBJ1-3 - 14 TRBV29-1 CSAGDRIRGNTIYF TGCAGCGCAGGAGACAGAATTAGAGGAAACACCATATATTTT
- TRBJ1-5 - 19 TRBV19 CASTIAPGRFTRSNQPQHF TGTGCCAGTACTATAGCGCCAGGGCGGTTTACCCGGAGCAATCAGCCCCAGCATTTT
- TRBJ1-1 - 16 TRBV3-1/TRBV3-2 CASSQDPRGRGTEAFF TGTGCCAGCAGCCAAGACCCCCGGGGGCGGGGGACTGAAGCTTTCTTT
- TRBJ2-1 TRBD2 16 TRBV5-1 CASSGGLAGESDEQFF TGCGCCAGCAGCGGCGGACTAGCGGGAGAGTCCGATGAGCAGTTCTTC
- TRBJ2-3 - 13 TRBV18 CASSRQVLDTQYF TGTGCCAGCTCTCGACAGGTCCTAGATACGCAGTATTTT
- TRBJ2-1 TRBD2 14 TRBV10-3 CAIKRLAGANEQFF TGTGCCATCAAAAGACTAGCGGGAGCAAATGAGCAGTTCTTC
- TRBJ1-2 - 15 TRBV30 CAWSVLGNFSYGYTF TGTGCCTGGAGTGTACTAGGGAATTTCAGCTATGGCTACACCTTC
once TRBJ1-2 TRBD1 15 TRBV7-2 CASSPTGTGAAGYTF TGTGCCAGCAGCCCCACCGGGACAGGGGCCGCTGGCTACACCTTC
- TRBJ2-1 TRBD2 18 TRBV2 CASRSSAGGTSSYNEQFF TGTGCCAGCAGATCCTCGGCGGGGGGTACGAGCTCCTACAATGAGCAGTTCTTC
few TRBJ1-3 - 16 TRBV4-3 CASSQEAAGAGNTIYF TGCGCCAGCAGCCAAGAGGCGGCAGGGGCAGGAAACACCATATATTTT
- TRBJ2-5 - 14 TRBV5-1 CASSLQRDMETQYF TGCGCCAGCAGCTTGCAGCGGGACATGGAGACCCAGTACTTC
- TRBJ1-6 TRBD1 15 TRBV10-3 CAIRDREGYNSPLHF TGTGCCATCAGGGACAGGGAAGGGTATAATTCACCCCTCCACTTT
once TRBJ2-1 TRBD2 20 TRBV15 CATSRGKGLAGAPSSNEQFF TGTGCCACCAGCAGAGGGAAGGGACTAGCGGGAGCCCCTAGCTCCAATGAGCAGTTCTTC
- TRBJ2-1 TRBD2 15 TRBV19 CASSWGLAGVTEQFF TGTGCCAGTAGTTGGGGACTAGCGGGAGTCACTGAGCAGTTCTTC
- TRBJ2-1 - 15 TRBV5-4 CASSLPQGGGNEQFF TGTGCCAGCAGCTTACCCCAAGGGGGGGGCAATGAGCAGTTCTTC
once TRBJ2-4 - 18 TRBV7-2 CASSLGSVRGGGQNIQYF TGTGCCAGCAGCTTAGGCTCCGTTCGCGGAGGGGGCCAAAACATTCAGTACTTC